The 21 T cell receptor beta chains presented below share a single source sample, sequenced in a study of cytomegalovirus exposure and HLA in healthy donors. The PCR used 60 Vbeta and 13 Jbeta primers. Clones were read by immunoSEQ multiplex PCR, and TCRdb kept only the in-frame ones, dropping some. In the table there are approximately 150,000 clones, approximately 80% of which are singletons. The sample taken for sequencing was PBMCs. The source is a woman aged 40 to 50 in good health and CMV-seropositive.

The chain combines TRBV4-1 with TRBJ2-5, with D maybe TRBD1 (8 bases). TRBJ2-7 explains the end of the DNA better; the J call may be wrong. This CDR3 is built from 15 residues. Germline CDR1 is MGHRA and CDR2 is YSYEKL. The CDR3 sequence is CASSQETGGGYEQYF. For the CDR3, the DNA is TGCGCCAGCAGCCAAGAAACAGGGGGGGGATACGAGCAGTACTTC.

J is TRBJ2-2 and V is TRBV4-2, with no clear D. V shed 2 bases and J shed 1 base, with 8 bases lying between them. CDR1 and CDR2 (germline): LGHNA, YNFKEQ. The CDR3 extends over 15 amino acids. The CDR3, as DNA: TGTGCCAGCAGCCAATGGAGAGAGAACACCGGGGAGCTGTTTTTT. This sequence encodes CASSQWRENTGELFF.

The rearrangement joins TRBV7-9 to TRBJ1-2; 8 bases are shared with TRBD1. J was trimmed by 11 bases and V by 5 bases; bases with no gene match: 7. The CDR3 sequence is 12 residues long. Germline V gene sequence: CDR1 SEHNR, CDR2 FQNEAQ (reference sequence). This CDR3 is CASSPGQGGYTF. In DNA form, the CDR3 reads TGTGCCAGCAGCCCCGGACAGGGCGGGTACACCTTC.

The gene calls are TRBV5-8 and TRBJ1-5; weak D call: TRBD1 (6 bases). The germline CDR1 and CDR2 sequences are SGHTS and YDEGEE. V was shortened by 4 bases and J by 5 bases, with 13 bases between the two germline ends. The CDR3 extends over 14 amino acids. CDR3 protein: CASSQLKGDQPQHF. The CDR3 DNA reads as TGTGCCAGCAGCCAGTTAAAGGGGGATCAGCCCCAGCATTTT.

The chain combines TRBV9 with TRBJ1-1; TRBD1 matches at 11 bases. From germline, CDR1 is SGDLS and CDR2 YYNGEE. The CDR3 has 16 residues. Trimming at V came to 3 bases and at J to 0 bases, leaving 4 bases not matched to a gene. CDR3 bases: TGTGCCAGCAGCGAAGGGACAGGGGGTATGAACACTGAAGCTTTCTTT. This codes for CASSEGTGGMNTEAFF.

CDR3 sequence reads: CASSLTIGGELFF. Written as DNA, the CDR3 is TGTGCCAGCAGCCTCACTATCGGGGGGGAGCTGTTTTTT. The rearrangement joins TRBV7-6 to TRBJ2-2; the D is unclear. The V and J ends lost 5 bases and 8 bases respectively, with 12 bases between them. Per the germline V gene, CDR1 is SGHVS and CDR2 is FNYEAQ. There are 13 residues in the CDR3.

In its sample, this clone was seen once. The V call is TRBV6-5, the J call TRBJ2-5; tentatively, D is TRBD1 (5 bases). The germline V and J ends were trimmed by 0 bases and 11 bases, with 10 bases remaining between them. Germline V gene data show CDR1 as MNHEY and CDR2 as SVGAGI. This CDR3 contains 12 residues. The CDR3 reads CASSYSTGKQYF. DNA of the CDR3: TGTGCCAGCAGTTACTCAACAGGAAAACAGTACTTC.

J is TRBJ1-1 and V is TRBV30, with D tentatively TRBD1 (5 bases). Trimming stripped 3 bases from V and 5 bases from J, with 10 bases between. Germline V gene data show CDR1 as GTSNPN and CDR2 as SVGIG (reference sequence). The CDR3 runs 12 residues. In DNA form, the CDR3 reads TGTGCCTGGAGCCTCGGGGGGACTGAAGCTTTCTTT. As protein: CAWSLGGTEAFF.

The V gene is TRBV11-2, the J gene TRBJ1-1; tentatively, D is TRBD1 (6 bases). Trimming took 1 base from V and 2 from J, leaving 14 bases between them. Germline CDR1 and CDR2: SGHAT and FQNNGV. CDR3 length: 16 residues. CDR3 protein: CASSLGLNRENTEAFF. The CDR3 DNA follows: TGTGCCAGCAGCTTAGGGTTAAACAGGGAAAACACTGAAGCTTTCTTT.

In regard to this clone: One end of the junction is discordant with germline, which a read error may explain. V usage is TRBV7-9 and J usage is TRBJ1-1, with D unresolved. The CDR3 runs 14 residues. Germline assignment: CDR1 SEHNR and CDR2 FQNEAQ (reference sequence). CDR3 sequence reads: CSSSLASGGGRAFF. CDR3 in DNA: TGTTCCAGCAGCTTAGCGAGCGGTGGAGGGAGAGCTTTCTTT.

V gene TRBV5-5 combines with J gene TRBJ2-1, with a possible D match to TRBD1 (6 bases). Germline V gene sequence: CDR1 SGHKS, CDR2 YYEKEE (reference sequence). The CDR3 contains 16 residues. Trimming removed 0 bases from V and 8 bases from J, with 18 bases in between. CDR3 nucleotide sequence: TGTGCCAGCAGCTTGGCCAAATCATCGGCAGGGGATGAGCAGTTCTTC. Protein product: CASSLAKSSAGDEQFF.

This clone has just one count. The gene calls are TRBV2 and TRBJ1-2; D might be TRBD1 (6 bases). The CDR3 is 16 residues long. The germline V gene encodes CDR1 SNHLY and CDR2 FYNNEI. Trimming pared 0 bases from V and 8 bases from J, leaving 19 bases between. The CDR3 spells CASSEALRGQPKGYTF. Written as DNA, the CDR3 is TGTGCCAGCAGTGAAGCGCTCCGGGGACAACCTAAAGGCTACACCTTC.

The chain joins TRBV5-1 to TRBJ1-1; TRBD1 might be the D (5 bases). Trimming stripped 4 bases from V and 5 bases from J, with 15 bases between. The CDR3 runs 14 residues. Germline CDR1 and CDR2: SGHRS and YFSETQ. The CDR3 DNA is TGCGCCAGCAGCGGTTCCCAGGGTCTGACTGAAGCTTTCTTT. Residues: CASSGSQGLTEAFF.

A few counts support this clone. This chain uses TRBV5-1 with TRBJ2-7, with 9 nucleotides matching TRBD1. V was clipped by 4 bases and J by 2 bases; unmatched bases: 10. Germline CDR1 SGHRS, CDR2 YFSETQ. The CDR3 spans 16 residues. The CDR3 bases are TGCGCCAGCAGCCAAGGGACAGGGTTGAGTACCTACGAGCAGTACTTC. This translates into CASSQGTGLSTYEQYF.

The chain uses TRBV5-5 and TRBJ1-1; D is uncertain. Per the germline V gene, CDR1 is SGHKS and CDR2 is YYEKEE (reference sequence). The CDR3 consists of 14 residues. V was cut by 3 bases and J by 1 base, with 10 bases left in between. Here the CDR3 DNA reads TGTGCCAGCAGCTCCGTGAGAGAGAACACTGAAGCTTTCTTT. This encodes CASSSVRENTEAFF.

The genes are TRBV5-1 and TRBJ2-6; 8 positions match TRBD2. V shed 3 bases and J 1 base; nucleotides not matched to a gene: 9. Germline loops: CDR1 SGHRS, CDR2 YFSETQ. CDR3 size: 18 residues. The DNA of the CDR3 is TGCGCCAGCAGCTCGGTCGGGGGGGCACGGTCTGGGGCCAACGTCCTGACTTTC. Protein product: CASSSVGGARSGANVLTF.

This chain links TRBV7-9 with TRBJ2-1; perhaps TRBD2 as D (5 bases). Germline CDR1 and CDR2: SEHNR and FQNEAQ (reference sequence). V was clipped by 3 bases and J by 9 bases, with 9 bases between them. The CDR3 contains 12 residues. CDR3 DNA: TGTGCCAGCAGCTTCGGGATGGGTGAGCAGTTCTTC. Protein sequence: CASSFGMGEQFF.

This clone was recorded only once. The chain uses TRBV5-8 and TRBJ1-1; perhaps TRBD1 as D (5 bases). This CDR3 is 14 amino acids long. Germline V gene lookup returns CDR1 SGHTS and CDR2 YDEGEE. V was pared by 1 base and J by 11 bases, with 18 bases between. The CDR3 DNA reads TGTGCCAGCAGCTTGAGCGGGGGTAACCGGGAGGCTTTCTTT. It yields the protein CASSLSGGNREAFF.

The chain links TRBV6-5 to TRBJ1-1; D is ambiguous. The CDR3 has 14 amino acids. Looked up from germline, CDR1 is MNHEY and CDR2 is SVGAGI. V lost 6 bases, J lost 5 bases, and 16 bases lay in between. CDR3 region: CASSKLRSGTEAFF. The CDR3, as DNA: TGTGCCAGCAGCAAGTTACGTTCCGGGACTGAAGCTTTCTTT.

This chain links TRBV11-2 with TRBJ2-1, with 8 nucleotides matching TRBD2. The germline V gene has CDR1 SGHAT and CDR2 FQNNGV. The trim removed 1 base at V and 9 bases at J, leaving 14 bases unmatched. The CDR3 spans 17 residues. CDR3 sequence (DNA): TGTGCCAGCAGCTTAGCAGGAGCGGGGGCTTACCCAGGTGAGCAGTTCTTC. This encodes CASSLAGAGAYPGEQFF.

This clone was observed a handful of times. This sequence may be a read error, since a much larger clone differs from it by one base. Other nucleotide sequences in the sample specify the same CDR3. The rearrangement uses TRBV5-1 and TRBJ2-3, with 8 nucleotides matching TRBD2. The CDR3 has 15 amino acids. Germline loops: CDR1 SGHRS, CDR2 YFSETQ. V gave up 4 bases and J gave up 2 bases; unmatched junction bases: 6. The chain's CDR3 is CASSTGLANTDTQYF. The CDR3 region has the DNA TGCGCCAGCAGCACCGGACTAGCAAACACAGATACGCAGTATTTT. Complete variable domain (other parts from reference TRBV5-1 and TRBJ2-3): KAGVTQTPRYLIKTRGQQVTLSCSPISGHRSVSWYQQTPGQGLQFLFEYFSETQRNKGNFPGRFSGRQFSNSRSEMNVSTLELGDSALYLCASSTGLANTDTQYFGPGTRLTVL.